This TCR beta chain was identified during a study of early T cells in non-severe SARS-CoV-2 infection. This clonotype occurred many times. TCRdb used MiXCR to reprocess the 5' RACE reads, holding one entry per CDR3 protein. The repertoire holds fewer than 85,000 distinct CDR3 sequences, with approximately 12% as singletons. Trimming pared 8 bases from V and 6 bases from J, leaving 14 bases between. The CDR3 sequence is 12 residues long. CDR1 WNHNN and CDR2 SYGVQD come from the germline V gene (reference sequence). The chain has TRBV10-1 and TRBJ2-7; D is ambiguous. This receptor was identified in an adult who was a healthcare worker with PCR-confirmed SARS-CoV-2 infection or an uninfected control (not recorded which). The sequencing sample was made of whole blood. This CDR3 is CASSRDIGEQYF. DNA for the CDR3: TGCGCCAGCTCCCGAGACATTGGCGAGCAGTACTTC.